These 15 T cell receptor beta chains were all obtained from the same sample, sequenced in a study of blood T cell repertoires in COVID-19. The table came from immunoSEQ multiplex PCR; TCRdb's copy has only in-frame clones and leaves some out. The top ten hold 4% of the sample, which has about 150,000 clones, about 90% seen once. Sequenced sample: PBMCs or T cells enriched from blood (not recorded which). The receptors shown here come from a woman aged 40 to 50 who had been exposed to COVID-19.

The chain combines TRBV18 with TRBJ2-7; TRBD2 matches at 7 bases. Germline CDR1 is KGHSH and CDR2 is LQKENI. CDR3 length equals 15 residues. V was pared by 0 bases and J by 1 base, with 3 bases of the junction left unmatched. Here the CDR3 DNA reads TGTGCCAGCTCACCACCGGGAGCGGGATCCTACGAGCAGTACTTC. It yields the protein CASSPPGAGSYEQYF.

The rearrangement links TRBV5-4 to TRBJ1-2, with TRBD1 as a possible D gene (5 bases). The V end lost 3 bases, the J end lost 5 bases, and 14 bases lay between the germline ends. This CDR3 spans 14 amino acids. Per the germline V gene, CDR1 is SGHNT and CDR2 is YYREEE (reference sequence). Written as DNA, the CDR3 is TGTGCCAGCAGCTGGATACAGGACCCTTATGGCTACACCTTC. It translates to CASSWIQDPYGYTF.

The chain couples TRBV27 to TRBJ1-2, with 7 bases fitting TRBD1. The length of the CDR3 is 14 residues. Germline V gene sequence: CDR1 MNHEY, CDR2 SMNVEV (reference sequence). With V trimmed by 5 bases and J by 7 bases, 10 bases remained unmatched. The CDR3 DNA sequence: TGTGCCAGCAGTCCGACAGGGCAGACGGGTGGCTACACCTTC. Amino acid sequence: CASSPTGQTGGYTF.

The chain couples TRBV7-9 to TRBJ1-1, with TRBD1 matching over 9 bases. The CDR3 is made up of 18 amino acids. V dropped 5 bases and J dropped 2; count of bases not matched to a gene: 15. Germline V CDR1 and CDR2: SEHNR, FQNEAQ (reference sequence). CDR3 in DNA: TGTGCCAGCAGCCGACGATCCACAGGGGGCGGGGGAAACACTGAAGCTTTCTTT. Translated, it gives CASSRRSTGGGGNTEAFF.

The V call is TRBV5-1, the J call TRBJ2-1, with 8 bases matching TRBD1. J lost 4 bases, V lost 4 bases, and 7 bases had no gene match. The CDR3 is 15 amino acids. The germline V gene has CDR1 SGHRS and CDR2 YFSETQ. The DNA for the CDR3 is TGCGCCAGCAGCATAGGACAGGGATCGTACAATGAGCAGTTCTTC. Translated, it gives CASSIGQGSYNEQFF.

V usage is TRBV24-1 and J usage is TRBJ2-1; 7 bases agree with TRBD2. The CDR3 sequence is 16 residues long. In germline, CDR1 is KGHDR, CDR2 SFDVKD. V shed 3 bases and J 5 bases; nucleotides not matched to a gene: 9. In DNA form, the CDR3 reads TGTGCCACCAGTGATAGTTCGGGACTACCCAACAATGAGCAGTTCTTC. Amino acid sequence: CATSDSSGLPNNEQFF.

V and J are TRBV7-2 and TRBJ1-1; 7 bases align to TRBD1. The CDR3 runs 15 residues. Germline-derived CDR1 and CDR2 are SGHTA and FQGNSA. The V gene end was trimmed by 2 bases and the J gene end by 1 base; junction bases not matched to a gene: 4. The CDR3 nucleotides read TGTGCCAGCAGCTTATCAGGGGGTGGGAACACTGAAGCTTTCTTT. It codes for CASSLSGGGNTEAFF.

The chain links TRBV2 to TRBJ2-3; perhaps TRBD2 as D (6 bases). Germline assignment: CDR1 SNHLY and CDR2 FYNNEI. The CDR3 has 15 residues. With 4 bases removed from V and 2 bases from J, the gap between germline ends came to 13 bases. The chain's CDR3 is CASSVVGLDTDTQYF. The CDR3, as DNA: TGTGCCAGCAGTGTTGTGGGACTGGACACAGATACGCAGTATTTT.

This chain links TRBV4-1 with TRBJ2-7; 11 nucleotides agree with TRBD2. V lost 0 bases to trimming and J lost 3 bases; unmatched junction nucleotides: 4. This CDR3 comprises 16 residues. From germline, CDR1 is MGHRA and CDR2 YSYEKL. This CDR3 is CASSQDLLAGVYEQYF. The CDR3 bases are TGCGCCAGCAGCCAAGATTTACTAGCGGGAGTCTACGAGCAGTACTTC.

The rearrangement links TRBV5-1 to TRBJ2-7; D perhaps matches TRBD1 (5 bases). V lost 2 bases to trimming and J lost 4 bases, with 7 bases between them. The CDR3 sequence is 12 residues long. In germline, CDR1 is SGHRS, CDR2 YFSETQ. The CDR3 DNA sequence: TGCGCCAGCAGCTTCGACAGTTACGAGCAGTACTTC. Encoded protein: CASSFDSYEQYF.

The chain has TRBV9 and TRBJ2-2, with D perhaps matching TRBD2 (6 bases). The germline V and J ends were trimmed by 4 bases and 4 bases, with 11 bases remaining between them. Per germline, CDR1 SGDLS and CDR2 YYNGEE. This CDR3 has 14 residues. CDR3 residues: CASSPLGGTGELFF. CDR3 coding DNA: TGTGCCAGCAGCCCCCTCGGGGGCACCGGGGAGCTGTTTTTT.

The chain recombines TRBV6-2 or TRBV6-3 with TRBJ2-2, with 10 bases lining up with TRBD2. Germline lookup yields CDR1 MNHEY and CDR2 SVGEGT. The CDR3 spans 17 residues. The junction had 14 bases not matched to a gene; V was cut back by 6 bases and J by 7 bases. DNA of the CDR3: TGTGCCAGCAGCCTTGGCCGAGCGGGAGGGCAGGTCGGGGAGCTGTTTTTT. It is translated as CASSLGRAGGQVGELFF.

The V call is TRBV5-5, the J call TRBJ1-2; D is undetermined. The V gene lost 0 bases and the J gene lost 8 bases, with 14 bases spanning the gap. This CDR3 spans 14 amino acids. Germline V lookup: CDR1 SGHKS, CDR2 YYEKEE (reference sequence). CDR3 sequence reads: CASSLAREVGGYTF. The DNA for the CDR3 is TGTGCCAGCAGCTTGGCTCGGGAGGTTGGAGGCTACACCTTC.

V usage is TRBV2 and J usage is TRBJ1-5; tentative D call: TRBD1 (6 bases). Trimming pared 2 bases from V and 6 bases from J, leaving 14 bases between. This CDR3 contains 15 residues. Looked up from germline, CDR1 is SNHLY and CDR2 is FYNNEI. The CDR3 here is CASSEYRGGSQPQHF. CDR3 DNA: TGTGCCAGCAGTGAATATCGGGGGGGCTCTCAGCCCCAGCATTTT. The variable domain in full, with the rest retrieved from reference TRBV2 and TRBJ1-5, is EPEVTQTPSHQVTQMGQEVILRCVPISNHLYFYWYRQILGQKVEFLVSFYNNEISEKSEIFDDQFSVERPDGSNFTLKIRSTKLEDSAMYFCASSEYRGGSQPQHFGDGTRLSIL.

The chain is built from TRBV6-5 and TRBJ2-3, with 11 bases that match TRBD1. The V gene's germline CDR1 is MNHEY and CDR2 SVGAGI. This CDR3 comprises 15 residues. V shed 6 bases, J shed 2 bases, and the junction held 4 bases outside the gene matches. The CDR3 sequence is CASSLDRGPTDTQYF. The CDR3 DNA is TGTGCCAGCAGCCTGGACAGGGGGCCCACAGATACGCAGTATTTT.